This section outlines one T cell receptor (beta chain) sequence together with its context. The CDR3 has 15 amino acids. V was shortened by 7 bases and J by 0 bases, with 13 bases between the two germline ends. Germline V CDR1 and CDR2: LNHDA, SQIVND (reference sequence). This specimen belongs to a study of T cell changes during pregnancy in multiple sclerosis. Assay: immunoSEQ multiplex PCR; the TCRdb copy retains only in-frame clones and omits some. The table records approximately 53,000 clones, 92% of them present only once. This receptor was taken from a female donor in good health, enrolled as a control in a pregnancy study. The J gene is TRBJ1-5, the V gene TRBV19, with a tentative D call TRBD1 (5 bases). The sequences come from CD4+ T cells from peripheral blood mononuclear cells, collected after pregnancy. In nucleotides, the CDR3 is TGTGCCAGTAAAGAAACGACAGATAGCAATCAGCCCCAGCATTTT. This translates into CASKETTDSNQPQHF. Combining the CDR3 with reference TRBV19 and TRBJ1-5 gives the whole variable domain DGGITQSPKYLFRKEGQNVTLSCEQNLNHDAMYWYRQDPGQGLRLIYYSQIVNDFQKGDIAEGYSVSREKKESFPLTVTSAQKNPTAFYLCASKETTDSNQPQHFGDGTRLSIL.